The rows below give T cell receptor beta chains drawn from one sample of a study of OX40 agonist ivuxolimab in advanced cancers. Data came from immunoSEQ multiplex PCR; TCRdb stores just in-frame clones and leaves some out. The sample has about 110,000 clones; about 91% are singletons. The sequencing used CD4+ or CD8+ T cells sorted from blood, collected in a trial of the OX40 agonist ivuxolimab. The receptors were gathered from an adult with an advanced solid tumor such as melanoma, head and neck, liver or kidney cancer. The CDR3 runs from the conserved cysteine through the conserved F or W. The order of the fields is V gene, J gene, clone size, D gene, CDR3 DNA, CDR3 protein. The D gene is left open where the match is weak. Some rows mark clone size as missing; the rest say once, few, many or name a class of expanded clone.

TRBV19,TRBJ2-3,once,.,TGTGCCAGTACGGCGCCCGGACGGGCCACAGATACGCAGTATTTT,CASTAPGRATDTQYF
TRBV19,TRBJ1-1,.,.,TGTGCCAGTACCATGGGGGGGCGGCTGAACACTGAAGCTTTCTTT,CASTMGGRLNTEAFF
TRBV5-1,TRBJ2-5,once,TRBD1,TGCGCCAGCAGCTTGGGGACAGGGGGGGGAGAGACCCAGTACTTC,CASSLGTGGGETQYF
TRBV15,TRBJ1-4,.,TRBD1,TGTGCCACCAGCAGAGCCATTGGACAGGGGGATGAAAAACTGTTTTTT,CATSRAIGQGDEKLFF
TRBV5-1,TRBJ1-1,.,.,TGCGCCAGCAGCTTCTTAGGACAGAACACTGAAGCTTTCTTT,CASSFLGQNTEAFF
TRBV10-2,TRBJ1-5,once,.,TGCGCCAGCAGTGACACCTTGAACAGGGAACGGAGGCAGCCCCAGCATTTT,CASSDTLNRERRQPQHF
TRBV7-2,TRBJ2-5,.,.,TGTGCCAGCAGCTCCCAATGGGGATCCCAAGAGACCCAGTACTTC,CASSSQWGSQETQYF
TRBV7-8,TRBJ1-6,once,.,TGTGCCAGCAGCAACCGAGGGAGGTCCTATAATTCACCCCTCCACTTT,CASSNRGRSYNSPLHF
TRBV30,TRBJ1-2,few,.,TGTGCCTGGAGTGGGGACGGGCACTATGGCTACACCTTC,CAWSGDGHYGYTF
TRBV6-5,TRBJ2-1,few,.,TGTGCCAGCAGCCGAGGAACAAATGAGCAGTTCTTC,CASSRGTNEQFF
TRBV6-1,TRBJ2-1,.,TRBD2,TGTGCCAGCAGTGAATTGGCTAGCGGGAGTATCGGCGAGCAGTTCTTC,CASSELASGSIGEQFF
TRBV19,TRBJ1-1,.,.,TGTGCCAGTAGATGGGATAATTTGAACACTGAAGCTTTCTTT,CASRWDNLNTEAFF
TRBV29-1,TRBJ2-1,few,TRBD2,TGCAGCGTTGCTAGCGGGGGCCTCAATGAGCAGTTCTTC,CSVASGGLNEQFF
TRBV13,TRBJ2-1,.,TRBD2,TGTGCCAGCAGCTTAGTTGGTGCGGGGGGGCGTAGTATCGATGAGCAGTTCTTC,CASSLVGAGGRSIDEQFF
TRBV6-5,TRBJ1-5,.,.,TGTGCCAGCAGTTATGGAGGTAGCAATCAGCCCCAGCATTTT,CASSYGGSNQPQHF
TRBV6-1,TRBJ1-5,.,.,TGTGCCAGCGCACTGACTTATAGCAATCAGCCCCAGCATTTT,CASALTYSNQPQHF
TRBV5-6,TRBJ2-2,.,.,TGTGCCAGCAGCTTGGTTTGGGTGAACACCGGGGAGCTGTTTTTT,CASSLVWVNTGELFF
TRBV7-9,TRBJ1-2,.,.,TGTGCCAGCAGCTTTGGGACTGATGGCTACACCTTC,CASSFGTDGYTF
TRBV30,TRBJ1-6,.,.,TGTGCCTGGAGTGTGGCCACCACCAATAATTCACCCCTCCACTTT,CAWSVATTNNSPLHF
TRBV19,TRBJ2-2,.,TRBD2,TGTGCCAGTAGCCGACTAGCGGGAGACGCCGGGGAGCTGTTTTTT,CASSRLAGDAGELFF
TRBV5-4,TRBJ2-3,.,TRBD2,TGTGCCAGCAGCCCCTCCTTAGCGGGAAGGACAGATACGCAGTATTTT,CASSPSLAGRTDTQYF
TRBV19,TRBJ1-2,.,.,TGTGCCAGTAGTCCCCCCCGTGGGCGGAGTAACTATGGCTACACCTTC,CASSPPRGRSNYGYTF
TRBV5-1,TRBJ2-7,.,TRBD2,TGCGCCAGCAGCTTGGCGGGACTAGCGGGAGCCTACGAGCAGTACTTC,CASSLAGLAGAYEQYF
TRBV11-2,TRBJ2-7,.,.,TGTGCCAGCAGCCCAGGGGGAGGGCCCGAGCAGTACTTC,CASSPGGGPEQYF
TRBV5-1,TRBJ2-7,once,.,TGCGCCAGCAGCGCGGGACAGAACTACGAGCAGTACTTC,CASSAGQNYEQYF
TRBV18,TRBJ2-5,.,.,TGTGCCAGCTCACCTCCTCAGGGATTGCAGACCCAGTACTTC,CASSPPQGLQTQYF
TRBV10-3,TRBJ1-2,.,.,TGTGCCATCAGCGTGGACACCTATGGCTACACCTTC,CAISVDTYGYTF
TRBV4-1,TRBJ2-7,.,.,TGCGCCAGCAGCCAGGAACCGACTAGTAACTACGAGCAGTACTTC,CASSQEPTSNYEQYF
TRBV4-1,TRBJ2-7,.,.,TGCGCCAGCAGCCAAGGAGGGCTTAAGGTCTACGAGCAGTACTTC,CASSQGGLKVYEQYF
TRBV5-1,TRBJ2-5,.,TRBD1,TGCGCCAGCAGGCCAACAGGGGGCGCGCAAGAGACCCAGTACTTC,CASRPTGGAQETQYF
TRBV30,TRBJ1-2,few,.,TGTGCCTGGGGGACCGTCGGGGGTGGCTACACCTTC,CAWGTVGGGYTF
TRBV5-6,TRBJ1-5,.,.,TGTGCCAGCACGAGGTGGGAGGGTTGGAGCAATCAGCCCCAGCATTTT,CASTRWEGWSNQPQHF
TRBV5-4,TRBJ2-2,.,.,TGTGCCAGCAAGACCTACAACGGGGAGCTGTTTTTT,CASKTYNGELFF
TRBV19,TRBJ1-4,.,.,TGTGCTAGCGGCCCGGACGAAAAACTGTTTTTT,CASGPDEKLFF
TRBV19,TRBJ2-7,once,.,TGTGCCAGTAGTAGCCCCTTAGCCCAGTCCTACGAGCAGTACTTC,CASSSPLAQSYEQYF
TRBV11-2,TRBJ1-1,.,.,TGTGCCAGCAGCTTGGGCGGGCAGGGTGTCACTGAAGCTTTCTTT,CASSLGGQGVTEAFF
TRBV5-6,TRBJ1-4,.,.,TGTGCCAGCAGCCTGTGGGACGGAGGAACCATAGCAACTAATGAAAAACTGTTTTTT,CASSLWDGGTIATNEKLFF